Here is one TCR beta chain with its context. This sample stems from a study of CD8 T cells in Susac syndrome. In the study overall: Patients with Susac syndrome were therapy-naive, on corticosteroids, or on intravenous immunoglobulin alone at the time that blood was drawn.

RNA was extracted with the RNeasy kit, and a quantity of roughly 0.45 to 1 ug was reverse transcribed using random hexamers. With immunoSEQ multiplex PCR, TCR beta CDR3 was amplified across 54 Vbeta and 13 Jbeta. TCRdb re-analysed the immunoSEQ multiplex PCR reads in MiXCR, keeping a single row per CDR3 protein. The data hold approximately 87,000 distinct CDR3 sequences, with around 96% observed a single time. From blood CD8+ and CD4+ T cells, TCR beta sequences were generated. In contrast to the negatively isolated CD8+ and CD4+ T cells, TEMRA cells were FACS-enriched. The J segment lost 0 bases and the V segment lost 3 bases, leaving 4 bases of the junction unmatched. Per germline, CDR1 DFQATT and CDR2 SNEGSKA (reference sequence). This CDR3 has 15 residues.

This chain uses TRBV20-1 with TRBJ2-3; 9 nucleotides agree with TRBD2. Sequencing was performed on CD8+ T cells from PBMCs. This receptor was taken from a human donor with Susac syndrome. In DNA, the CDR3 is TGCAGTGCTAGGCCTAGCGGGGTTAGCACAGATACGCAGTATTTT. Translating it yields CSARPSGVSTDTQYF.